This T cell receptor beta chain comes out of a study of PD-1 blockade in classical Hodgkin lymphoma (dated by TCRdb to about 2020). At the level of the whole study: Nivolumab dosing was 3 mg/kg intravenously every 2 weeks, continuing until either disease progression or unacceptable toxicity. The study used CyTOF and TCR beta sequencing to define a peripheral blood immune signature of response to PD-1 blockade in classical Hodgkin lymphoma. Study-wide conclusions, independent of this receptor: Among trial patients, those achieving complete response had baseline diversity similar to that of newly diagnosed patients, while diversity was significantly lower in partial responders and progressors. The study was restricted to a single clinical trial cohort, and the causes of repertoire differences, possibly disease activity or prior therapy, were left undefined. Baseline TCR diversity was reported to be lower in newly diagnosed patients than in healthy donors and to be lower still in relapsed/refractory patients. CD4+ but not CD8+ TCR diversity rose significantly by C4D1 (p=0.0027 vs p=0.16), most apparent in complete responders (p=0.02). Lower diversity was seen in patients whose nivolumab began less than 1 year after ASCT, and these patients were left out of later analyses so that immune reconstitution would not confound the results.

Genomic DNA was isolated using the Qiagen DNeasy kit from unsorted PBMCs as well as from negatively selected CD4+ and CD8+ fractions. TCR beta CDR3 regions were amplified by immunoSEQ multiplex PCR using primers annealing to V and J segments. A synthetic immune receptor repertoire was used to minimize amplification bias, and any remaining bias was removed computationally after sequencing. Regarding the original processing steps: Custom Python scripts were used to quantify repertoire diversity as the Shannon entropy index. Unsorted, CD4+ and CD8+ repertoires were analyzed separately, except for combined analyses in which CD4+ and CD8+ sequences were merged in silico. Clonal expansion was defined as at least a 2-fold frequency increase after treatment relative to C1D1, with a pseudocount of 0.5 for undetected baseline clones. Singleton clones were defined as clones with 0 or 1 copy at C1D1, and non-singleton clones were defined as clones with 2 or more copies. Clones expanded in unsorted samples were labelled as CD4+, CD8+ or unknown by matching protein sequences in sorted samples from the same patient. Wilcoxon tests were applied to paired samples to test diversity changes from C1D1 to C4D1. As stored in TCRdb, this immuneACCESS dataset retains in-frame rearrangements with V and J assigned. A fraction of the clones does not appear; measured against another copy, unresolved V genes explain less than half of the discrepancy, and the remainder lacks a known reason. V and J calls and clone size are as listed in that table; D and trimming were resolved from the DNA. Across this sample there are roughly 4,000 clones, with roughly 76% seen only once. Over 20% of the sample rests with the top ten.

In the paper's terms, the time point label means: cycle 4 day 1 (C4D1), after less than 7 weeks of nivolumab. All trial patients had relapsed after autologous stem cell transplantation, with cohorts A, B and C differing in prior brentuximab vedotin exposure. Using a Miltenyi CD8+ T cell isolation kit, CD8+ T cells were purified from thawed PBMCs through magnetic negative selection. The trial cohort included more than 55 patients with relapsed/refractory classical Hodgkin lymphoma, and each patient had a best overall response of complete response, partial response or progressive disease. Single-agent nivolumab was administered to trial patients in the multi-cohort phase II CheckMate 205 trial. An independent review committee assessed best overall response by applying the 2007 International Working Group response criteria. Trial PBMCs were collected immediately before nivolumab initiation (C1D1) and during therapy at cycle 2 day 1 and cycle 4 day 1. Peripheral blood was collected in 8 mL Vacutainer Cell Preparation Tubes, from which PBMCs were isolated by centrifugation and then cryopreserved. Purified CD4+ and CD8+ fractions were generated only in cases for which an additional PBMC sample was available. Magnetically labelled cells were depleted on LS columns in a quadroMACS separator, and the flow-through was collected as the purified fraction.

As to this clone: The antigen it recognizes is unknown. The sample holds no much larger clone one base away, and base qualities are not on file.

The CDR3 has 15 amino acids, counting the end cysteine and phenylalanine. The entry retains the CDR3 DNA only, 45 bases that are in frame from base 1. V is shortened by 2 bases, J by 2 bases, and the region joining them spans 10 bases. Reading the germline V gene (reference sequence) gives CDR1 MNHEY and CDR2 SMNVEV. The sequence is built from TRBV27 and TRBJ1-5, and the D gene may be TRBD1, 5 bases matching. The receptor comes from a human donor with classical Hodgkin lymphoma. Sequencing was performed on CD8+ T cells from blood, taken before the fourth cycle of nivolumab. The CDR3 corresponds to CASSLGQGGNQPQHF. Here is the DNA: TGTGCCAGCAGTTTAGGTCAGGGCGGCAATCAGCCCCAGCATTTT.